The T cell receptor beta chain described here comes from a study of cytomegalovirus exposure and HLA in healthy donors. Those who donated were healthy bone marrow donors. The CDR3 runs 14 residues. Trimming took off 6 bases at V and 1 base at J, with 13 bases between the two ends. Germline assignment: CDR1 MNHEY and CDR2 SMNVEV (reference sequence). Primers included in the PCR were 60 Vbeta and 13 Jbeta primers. The assay was immunoSEQ multiplex PCR, and TCRdb's table has in-frame clones only and misses some. The repertoire holds about 160,000 clones, with around 85% as singletons. The TCR comes from a woman aged 25 to 45 in good health and CMV-seronegative. This chain joins TRBV27 and TRBJ2-7, with D possibly being TRBD1 (7 bases). Material for sequencing was PBMCs. The CDR3 loop reads CASRGQGGSYEQYF. The CDR3 nucleotides are TGTGCCAGCAGGGGGCAGGGGGGTTCCTACGAGCAGTACTTC.